This entry describes one T cell receptor beta chain. The antigen is undetermined. No patient had received any treatment before thyroid surgery. The CDR3 has 11 amino acids. Per germline, CDR1 DFQATT and CDR2 SNEGSKA (reference sequence). The data originate from a study of metastatic and nonmetastatic thyroid tumors. Findings and caveats of the study: TCR beta diversity was reportedly significantly higher in malignant thyroid tumors than benign nodules, in blood and tumor.

Per the authors' pipeline: The study built a papillary thyroid cancer distant-metastasis classifier from CDR3 differences across clinicopathological groups. MiXCR reprocessed the PCR reads for TCRdb. The V and J calls and clone size come from TCRdb's table, not from the authors' own analysis. Of some 28,000 clones in the sample, 3.7% are singletons; the top ten hold under 4%. The specimen was blood. This chain links TRBV20-1 with TRBJ1-3; D gene ambiguous. The TCR sequence derives from a male donor with papillary thyroid cancer or a benign thyroid nodule (not recorded which). Some clones in this sample may be carry-over from other donors' samples. The DNA for the CDR3 is TGCAGCGGGGTGTTTGGAAACACCATATATTTT. It encodes CSGVFGNTIYF.